A single sample is the source of the 23 T cell receptor beta chains below, sequenced in a study of T cells in Graves' hyperthyroidism and ophthalmopathy. The investigators amplified TCR beta CDR3 regions from RNA transcripts. The study used the HTBI primer set for a first-round RT-PCR of the TCR CDR3. TCRdb reprocessed the multiplex PCR reads via MiXCR and lists one record per CDR3 protein. The sample lists 500,000 to 600,000 distinct CDR3 sequences, about 20% occurring once. The sequenced sample consisted of blood. The origin of the receptors is a man aged 35-49 years with Graves' ophthalmopathy.

This clonotype came up many times. This chain connects TRBV11-2 to TRBJ1-2; unclear D gene. Trimming took 0 bases from V and 3 from J, leaving 11 bases between them. This CDR3 is 15 amino acids long. The germline CDR1 and CDR2 sequences are SGHAT and FQNNGV. This CDR3 is CASSLDGSPYYGYTF. DNA of the CDR3: TGTGCCAGCAGCTTAGACGGCAGCCCCTACTATGGCTACACCTTC.

This sequence joins TRBV7-9 and TRBJ1-4; TRBD1 matches at 7 bases. Germline V lookup: CDR1 SEHNR, CDR2 FQNEAQ (reference sequence). The CDR3 extends over 17 amino acids. Trimming took 4 bases from V and 4 from J; bases not matched to a gene: 12. The CDR3 sequence: CASSSGTRGQNNEKLFF. The CDR3 DNA sequence: TGTGCCAGCAGCTCCGGCACAAGGGGACAGAATAATGAAAAACTGTTTTTT.

This clonotype occurred many times. The V and J genes are TRBV2 and TRBJ2-2, with D perhaps being TRBD1 or TRBD2 (5 bases each). The CDR3 loop spans 14 amino acids. Trimming took 7 bases from V and 6 from J, leaving 15 bases between them. Germline values: CDR1 SNHLY, CDR2 FYNNEI. CDR3 in amino acids: CASTPGPSAGELFF. In nucleotides, the CDR3 is TGTGCCAGCACCCCGGGACCGAGTGCCGGGGAGCTGTTTTTT.

This clonotype was found a few times. This chain joins TRBV12-3 or TRBV12-4 and TRBJ2-3, with 15 nucleotides matching TRBD2. Trimming took 5 bases from V and 5 from J; bases not matched to a gene: 5. The CDR3 runs 16 residues. Here the CDR3 reads CASSTGLAGGLDTQYF. In DNA, the CDR3 is TGTGCCAGCAGTACGGGACTAGCGGGGGGACTAGATACGCAGTATTTT.

This clonotype was recorded a few times. This chain connects TRBV30 to TRBJ2-7; tentative D call: TRBD1 (5 bases). V lost 8 bases and J lost 3, with 17 bases in between. The germline CDR1 and CDR2 sequences are GTSNPN and SVGIG (reference sequence). This CDR3 is 13 amino acids long. DNA for the CDR3: TGTGCCGTTGATAGGGGTTCCCTCTACGAGCAGTACTTC. Translated, it gives CAVDRGSLYEQYF.

To note about this clonotype: This clone may be a read error of a much larger clone one base away. The chain couples TRBV7-8 to TRBJ2-2, with D unclear. This CDR3 has 13 residues. Germline CDR1 reads SGHVS; CDR2 reads FQNEAQ. Trimming cost V 4 bases and J 9 bases, with 12 bases left between them. This CDR3 reads CASSSLPPRELFF. The CDR3 bases are TGTGCCAGCAGCTCCTTGCCTCCCAGGGAGCTGTTTTTT. The whole variable domain, filled in from reference TRBV7-8 and TRBJ2-2, reads GAGVSQSPRYKVAKRGQDVALRCDPISGHVSLFWYQQALGQGPEFLTYFQNEAQLDKSGLPSDRFFAERPEGSVSTLKIQRTQQEDSAVYLCASSSLPPRELFFGEGSRLTVL.

This clonotype was picked up many times. This chain joins TRBV2 and TRBJ2-3; maybe TRBD1 (6 bases). The CDR3 totals 15 residues. Germline lookup yields CDR1 SNHLY and CDR2 FYNNEI. V gave up 4 bases and J gave up 2 bases, with 13 bases separating them. The CDR3, as DNA: TGTGCCAGCAGTGCAGGGGTGGGAAACACAGATACGCAGTATTTT. Translation: CASSAGVGNTDTQYF. The variable domain in full, with the rest retrieved from reference TRBV2 and TRBJ2-3, is EPEVTQTPSHQVTQMGQEVILRCVPISNHLYFYWYRQILGQKVEFLVSFYNNEISEKSEIFDDQFSVERPDGSNFTLKIRSTKLEDSAMYFCASSAGVGNTDTQYFGPGTRLTVL.

Concerning this clonotype: A clone one base away is much larger, so this may be a read error. The chain combines TRBV5-1 with TRBJ2-2, with 12 bases identical to TRBD1. Germline V gives CDR1 SGHRS, CDR2 YFSETQ. The CDR3 loop spans 16 amino acids. CDR3 bases: TGCGCCAGCAGCGAGGGACAGGGGGCGCGCACCGGGGGGCTGTTTTTT. It is translated as CASSEGQGARTGGLFF.

Turning to this clonotype: A much larger clone lies a single base off, so this may be a read error. V is TRBV6-2 or TRBV6-3 and J is TRBJ1-2; D unclear. In germline, CDR1 is MNHEY, CDR2 SVGEGT. The CDR3 runs to 13 residues. The CDR3 region is CASSHSEAYGYTF. CDR3 DNA sequence: TGTGCCAGCAGTCACTCGGAGGCGTATGGCTACACCTTC.

The rearrangement links TRBV30 to TRBJ2-1; perhaps D is TRBD1 or TRBD2 (5 bases each). Trimming shortened V by 8 bases and J by 1 base, and 12 bases separated the two germline ends. The CDR3 length is 13 residues. Germline CDR1 is GTSNPN and CDR2 is SVGIG (reference sequence). In DNA, the CDR3 is TGTGCCGGTGGGACGTTTTCCTACAATGAGCAGTTCTTC. This codes for CAGGTFSYNEQFF.

V usage is TRBV10-3 and J usage is TRBJ2-1; 11 bases map to TRBD2. The germline gives CDR1 ENHRY, CDR2 SYGVKD. V dropped 6 bases and J dropped 7; count of bases not matched to a gene: 8. This CDR3 contains 15 residues. The DNA of the CDR3 is TGTGCCATCAGCGATAGCGGGGGGGCGAGTAATGAGCAGTTCTTC. Translating gives CAISDSGGASNEQFF.

This clonotype was seen a few times. The chain is built from TRBV5-1 and TRBJ2-1, with D maybe TRBD2 (6 bases). The length of the CDR3 is 14 residues. V gave up 5 bases and J gave up 4 bases, with 13 bases separating them. Germline CDR1 is SGHRS and CDR2 is YFSETQ. The CDR3 nucleotides read TGCGCCAGCAGTCAGGCGGGGCCGTACAATGAGCAGTTCTTC. Translation gives CASSQAGPYNEQFF.

This clonotype was picked up a small number of times. This chain connects TRBV5-5 to TRBJ2-4, with a possible D match to TRBD2 (5 bases). This CDR3 has 14 amino acids. Per germline, CDR1 SGHKS and CDR2 YYEKEE (reference sequence). Between the trimmed V and J ends, which lost 4 bases and 1 base, there was a span of 9 bases. CDR3 sequence: CASSHDYAKNIQYF. The CDR3 coding sequence is TGTGCCAGCAGCCACGACTACGCCAAAAACATTCAGTACTTC.

This chain connects TRBV7-6 to TRBJ2-1; either TRBD1 or TRBD2 may supply D (5 bases each). Between the trimmed V and J ends, which lost 2 bases and 4 bases, there was a span of 15 bases. This CDR3 has 16 residues. Per the germline V gene, CDR1 is SGHVS and CDR2 is FNYEAQ. The DNA for the CDR3 is TGTGCCAGCAGCTTAAGGGGTGGGTCGGGATACAATGAGCAGTTCTTC. Amino acids: CASSLRGGSGYNEQFF.

This clonotype came up many times. The rearrangement uses TRBV20-1 and TRBJ1-1, with 10 bases fitting TRBD1. The length of the CDR3 is 17 residues. CDR1 DFQATT and CDR2 SNEGSKA come from the germline V gene (reference sequence). Trimming cost V 6 bases and J 1 base; bases outside gene matches: 14. Written as DNA, the CDR3 is TGCAGTGCCCCATCCCGGGACAGGGGTAAAGGGAACACTGAAGCTTTCTTT. This translates into CSAPSRDRGKGNTEAFF.

At least ten counts were recorded for this clonotype. V is TRBV7-2 and J is TRBJ1-5, with unresolved D. The germline CDR1 and CDR2 sequences are SGHTA and FQGNSA. Between the trimmed V and J ends, which lost 1 base and 0 bases, there was a span of 10 bases. This CDR3 has 16 residues. The CDR3 is CASSLVGSYSNQPQHF. The CDR3 coding sequence is TGTGCCAGCAGCTTAGTGGGCAGCTATAGCAATCAGCCCCAGCATTTT.

The V gene is TRBV10-3, the J gene TRBJ1-1; D is undetermined. In germline, CDR1 is ENHRY, CDR2 SYGVKD. CDR3 length: 14 residues. V lost 10 bases and J lost 1, with 16 bases in between. As DNA, the CDR3 is TGTGCCACCAGGATGATCAGACAGAACACTGAAGCTTTCTTT. Its translation: CATRMIRQNTEAFF.

This clonotype was detected many times. V usage is TRBV2 and J usage is TRBJ1-5; maybe TRBD1 (6 bases). CDR1 is SNHLY and CDR2 is FYNNEI in the germline V gene. V was shortened by 5 bases and J by 3 bases, with 11 bases between the two germline ends. This CDR3 has 14 residues. CDR3 sequence reads: CASSWTDYNQPQHF. In DNA form, the CDR3 reads TGTGCCAGCAGTTGGACAGATTACAATCAGCCCCAGCATTTT.

This clonotype has a count of ten or more. The chain carries TRBV3-1 and TRBJ1-1; D not resolved. This CDR3 is built from 16 residues. The germline gives CDR1 LGHDT, CDR2 YNNKEL (reference sequence). The V end lost 0 bases, the J end lost 4 bases, and 15 bases lay between the germline ends. CDR3 nucleotide sequence: TGTGCCAGCAGCCAAGAGGCCCCCGGGCTCTCCACTGAAGCTTTCTTT. Encoded protein: CASSQEAPGLSTEAFF.

This clonotype has a handful of counts. This chain joins TRBV5-1 and TRBJ2-3; 8 nucleotides agree with TRBD2. CDR1 SGHRS and CDR2 YFSETQ come from the germline V gene. The CDR3 has 16 residues. V trimming: 0 bases; J trimming: 4 bases; junction bases outside the gene matches: 7. The CDR3 protein is CASSLVREGGPDTQYF. The CDR3 DNA sequence: TGCGCCAGCAGCTTGGTTCGGGAGGGAGGGCCAGATACGCAGTATTTT.

The J gene is TRBJ2-4, the V gene TRBV7-8; TRBD1 matches at 9 bases. With 5 bases clipped from V and 7 bases from J, the junction kept 6 bases outside the gene matches. Germline V CDR1 and CDR2: SGHVS, FQNEAQ. The CDR3 consists of 14 residues. CDR3 DNA sequence: TGTGCCAGCAGCCCCCGGGACAGGGACAACATTCAGTACTTC. Translating it yields CASSPRDRDNIQYF.

This sequence joins TRBV7-9 and TRBJ1-2; no clear D gene. The V gene lost 1 base and the J gene lost 7 bases, with 13 bases spanning the gap. This CDR3 comprises 14 residues. The germline V gene has CDR1 SEHNR and CDR2 FQNEAQ (reference sequence). The CDR3 region has the DNA TGTGCCAGCAGCTTAGACGGCAGGAGTCCTGGCTACACCTTC. The encoded protein is CASSLDGRSPGYTF.

This clonotype was seen a handful of times. The chain combines TRBV24-1 with TRBJ2-2; D call uncertain. Trimming shortened V by 3 bases and J by 0 bases, and 16 bases separated the two germline ends. The CDR3 has 18 amino acids. Germline V gene lookup returns CDR1 KGHDR and CDR2 SFDVKD. As DNA, the CDR3 is TGTGCCACCAGTGATCCCGCAGCCCAGCAAGCGAACACCGGGGAGCTGTTTTTT. It encodes CATSDPAAQQANTGELFF.